The 25 T cell receptor beta chains below were found in one sample sequenced in a study of human T cells and chemical hapten exposure (TCRdb year 2021). The time point label here, explained by the study, means: patch test 1, 2 weeks after DPC sensitization. The treatment or condition label here, explained by the study, means: therapeutic diphenylcyclopropenone sensitization with weekly scalp DPC. Library preparation employed RACE. The listed sequencing device is NextSeq 500. Through fastp at Q25 and MiXCR, TCRdb rebuilt clones from the public reads, retaining in-frame beta chains. Rows are unified per CDR3 protein, each entry keeping the most common DNA and genes. The sample table records about 360,000 distinct CDR3 sequences; around 6.9% of these occur just once. The leading ten clones occupy around 8.2% of the sample. Sequenced here: whole blood, sampled in connection with sensitization to the hapten diphenylcyclopropenone (DPC). The receptor source for this set is a woman aged 18-29 years with alopecia areata. Some clones in this sample may be carry-over from other donors' samples.

V usage is TRBV7-2 and J usage is TRBJ2-3, with D possibly matching TRBD2 (7 bases). Looked up from germline, CDR1 is SGHTA and CDR2 is FQGNSA. Between the trimmed V and J ends, which lost 5 bases and 3 bases, there was a span of 15 bases. The CDR3 contains 15 residues. The CDR3 nucleotides are TGTGCCAGCAGCGAAAGGGGGGGCCAGACAGATACGCAGTATTTT. The encoded protein is CASSERGGQTDTQYF.

J is TRBJ2-7 and V is TRBV6-5; TRBD1 is a possible D gene (7 bases). The V and J ends lost 4 bases and 3 bases respectively, with 16 bases between them. CDR3 length equals 15 residues. CDR1 is MNHEY and CDR2 is SVGAGI in the germline V gene. The CDR3 DNA reads as TGTGCCAGCAGTTTCGCGAGGAGGGGGCTCTACGAGCAGTACTTC. Protein product: CASSFARRGLYEQYF.

This clonotype has only a few counts. This sequence joins TRBV3-1 and TRBJ2-7; 12 bases agree with TRBD1. Unmatched junction bases numbered 7, after V lost 5 bases and J lost 5 bases. Germline V gene lookup returns CDR1 LGHDT and CDR2 YNNKEL (reference sequence). This CDR3 region has 15 residues. The CDR3 reads CASSDEGTGGDEQYF. CDR3 DNA: TGTGCCAGCAGCGACGAGGGGACAGGGGGCGACGAGCAGTACTTC.

The chain employs TRBV29-1 and TRBJ2-1; D might be TRBD2 (5 bases). Germline-derived CDR1 and CDR2 are SQVTM and ANQGSEA. The length of the CDR3 is 13 residues. Trimming shortened V by 3 bases and J by 8 bases, and 14 bases separated the two germline ends. CDR3 amino acids: CSVERVVVDEQFF. Written as DNA, the CDR3 is TGCAGCGTTGAGAGGGTAGTAGTGGATGAGCAGTTCTTC.

This clonotype was seen a few times. The V gene is TRBV9, the J gene TRBJ2-3; a possible D gene is TRBD1 (5 bases). Germline V gene sequence: CDR1 SGDLS, CDR2 YYNGEE. This CDR3 contains 16 residues. V was clipped by 2 bases and J by 2 bases, with 15 bases between them. In DNA, the CDR3 is TGTGCCAGCAGCGTCACAGGAGAACTGGTCACAGATACGCAGTATTTT. Translating gives CASSVTGELVTDTQYF. Filled out from reference TRBV9 and TRBJ2-3, the complete variable domain reads DSGVTQTPKHLITATGQRVTLRCSPRSGDLSVYWYQQSLDQGLQFLIQYYNGEERAKGNILERFSAQQFPDLHSELNLSSLELGDSALYFCASSVTGELVTDTQYFGPGTRLTVL.

The chain is built from TRBV5-4 and TRBJ2-3, with D tentatively TRBD2 (6 bases). Trimming shortened V by 1 base and J by 6 bases, and 21 bases separated the two germline ends. This CDR3 contains 17 residues. Germline CDR1 SGHNT, CDR2 YYREEE (reference sequence). This CDR3 is CASSLYVGGAKSDTQYF. CDR3 nucleotide sequence: TGTGCCAGCAGCTTGTATGTCGGGGGAGCGAAGTCCGATACGCAGTATTTT.

Details on this clonotype: A read error may be the cause here, since a much bigger clone is one base away. The chain has TRBV6-2 or TRBV6-3 and TRBJ2-5; 10 bases are shared with TRBD2. J was trimmed by 2 bases and V by 10 bases; bases with no gene match: 4. Germline CDR1 is MNHEY and CDR2 is SVGEGT. The CDR3 is made up of 13 amino acids. CDR3 in amino acids: CATRTSGQETQYF. The DNA of the CDR3 is TGTGCCACCCGGACTAGCGGTCAAGAGACCCAGTACTTC.

This clonotype appeared many times. The J gene is TRBJ1-5, the V gene TRBV6-2 or TRBV6-3; D ambiguous. CDR1 and CDR2 (germline): MNHEY, SVGEGT. This CDR3 region has 13 residues. The V gene lost 6 bases and the J gene lost 4 bases, with 10 bases spanning the gap. The CDR3 sequence is CASRRDGNQPQHF. The CDR3 DNA reads as TGTGCCAGCAGACGCGACGGGAATCAGCCCCAGCATTTT.

This clonotype was counted at least ten times. The chain recombines TRBV5-1 with TRBJ2-4; 12 bases fit TRBD2. CDR3 length: 18 residues. The trim removed 1 base at V and 0 bases at J, leaving 5 bases unmatched. In germline, CDR1 is SGHRS, CDR2 YFSETQ. CDR3 residues: CASSLKLAGGLAKNIQYF. As DNA, the CDR3 is TGCGCCAGCAGCTTGAAGCTAGCGGGGGGGCTAGCCAAAAACATTCAGTACTTC.

This clonotype was recorded a few times. The chain links TRBV7-9 to TRBJ1-5; no clear D gene. The germline V gene encodes CDR1 SEHNR and CDR2 FQNEAQ (reference sequence). Trimming removed 5 bases at V and 6 bases at J, with 11 bases between. The CDR3 covers 13 residues. For the CDR3, the DNA is TGTGCCAGCAGCGTAGGACTTGCTCAGCCCCAGCATTTT. Amino acid sequence: CASSVGLAQPQHF.

This clonotype was detected a few times. The rearrangement uses TRBV6-5 and TRBJ1-1; the match to TRBD1 covers 8 bases. Germline V gene sequence: CDR1 MNHEY, CDR2 SVGAGI. The ends lost 6 bases at V and 6 bases at J; junction bases unmatched: 12. The CDR3 has 15 amino acids. The CDR3 bases are TGTGCCAGCAGCAAATCCGGGACAGGAAGTCCTGAAGCTTTCTTT. This encodes CASSKSGTGSPEAFF.

This clonotype was observed a few times. The rearrangement links TRBV11-2 to TRBJ2-6; no definite D call. The CDR3 has 16 residues. Per the germline V gene, CDR1 is SGHAT and CDR2 is FQNNGV. The V end was cut by 3 bases, the J end by 0 bases, with 9 bases between. The CDR3 spells CASSFEIFSGANVLTF. The CDR3 bases are TGTGCCAGCAGCTTTGAGATCTTCTCTGGGGCCAACGTCCTGACTTTC. Full variable domain (remainder filled in from reference TRBV11-2 and TRBJ2-6): EAGVAQSPRYKIIEKRQSVAFWCNPISGHATLYWYQQILGQGPKLLIQFQNNGVVDDSQLPKDRFSAERLKGVDSTLKIQPAKLEDSAVYLCASSFEIFSGANVLTFGAGSRLTVL.

This clonotype appeared a few times. The V and J genes are TRBV10-3 and TRBJ2-7; D is unresolved. Trimming removed 4 bases from V and 4 bases from J, with 8 bases in between. CDR1 and CDR2 (germline): ENHRY, SYGVKD. This CDR3 is 12 amino acids long. CDR3 sequence reads: CAISGVGYEQYF. The DNA of the CDR3 is TGTGCCATCAGTGGCGTGGGGTACGAGCAGTACTTC.

This sequence joins TRBV18 and TRBJ1-1, with a weak D call TRBD1 (5 bases). CDR3 size: 17 residues. V lost 4 bases and J lost 4, with 22 bases in between. Germline V gene sequence: CDR1 KGHSH, CDR2 LQKENI. For the CDR3, the DNA is TGTGCCAGCTCACAAATCCAGGGAAGAGCGAGTGGCACTGAAGCTTTCTTT. Its translation is CASSQIQGRASGTEAFF.

This clonotype came up many times. The chain has TRBV3-1 and TRBJ2-3; TRBD2 agrees at 10 bases. V trimming: 4 bases; J trimming: 2 bases; junction bases outside the gene matches: 3. Germline CDR1 reads LGHDT; CDR2 reads YNNKEL (reference sequence). The CDR3 runs to 15 residues. CDR3 nucleotide sequence: TGTGCCAGCAGCCCACTAGCGGGGAACACAGATACGCAGTATTTT. This sequence encodes CASSPLAGNTDTQYF.

Many counts were recorded for this clonotype. The chain has TRBV6-5 and TRBJ2-6, with 7 nucleotides matching TRBD1. In germline, CDR1 is MNHEY, CDR2 SVGAGI. Trimming at V came to 6 bases and at J to 1 base, leaving 6 bases not matched to a gene. This CDR3 is built from 16 residues. The CDR3 is CASSPDRVSGANVLTF. The CDR3 coding sequence is TGTGCCAGCAGCCCTGACAGGGTGTCTGGGGCCAACGTCCTGACTTTC.

The V and J genes are TRBV28 and TRBJ2-3; D is unclear. Germline CDR1 and CDR2: MDHEN and SYDVKM. This CDR3 is 14 amino acids long. V gave up 6 bases and J gave up 0 bases, with 10 bases separating them. The CDR3 bases are TGTGCCAGCAGAAACGGACCCAGCACAGATACGCAGTATTTT. Its protein product is CASRNGPSTDTQYF.

At least ten counts were recorded for this clonotype. The chain joins TRBV5-1 to TRBJ1-2, with 7 bases fitting TRBD1. Germline V CDR1 and CDR2: SGHRS, YFSETQ. V dropped 3 bases and J dropped 7; count of bases not matched to a gene: 6. The CDR3 totals 13 residues. The CDR3 sequence is CASSSGQVPGYTF. The CDR3 nucleotides read TGCGCCAGCAGCTCAGGACAGGTACCTGGCTACACCTTC.

This chain links TRBV5-1 with TRBJ2-6; D gene uncertain. CDR3 size: 15 residues. Germline V gene lookup returns CDR1 SGHRS and CDR2 YFSETQ. V lost 5 bases, J lost 4 bases, and 13 bases lay in between. The chain's CDR3 is CASRLDSSGANVLTF. The CDR3 nucleotides read TGCGCCAGCAGGCTTGACTCCTCGGGGGCCAACGTCCTGACTTTC.

The rearrangement uses TRBV7-8 and TRBJ2-1; 8 bases align to TRBD2. The CDR3 totals 17 residues. Germline V gene lookup returns CDR1 SGHVS and CDR2 FQNEAQ. J gave up 0 bases and V 5 bases, and 9 bases lay outside the gene matches. The CDR3 reads CASSERIAGSSYNEQFF. The CDR3 DNA is TGTGCCAGCAGCGAAAGAATAGCGGGAAGCTCCTACAATGAGCAGTTCTTC.

The chain couples TRBV13 to TRBJ1-6; perhaps TRBD1 as D (5 bases). V lost 5 bases and J lost 5, with 16 bases in between. The germline V gene has CDR1 PRHDT and CDR2 FYEKMQ (reference sequence). There are 16 residues in the CDR3. The CDR3: CASSLDTGEHNSPLHF. Here the CDR3 DNA reads TGTGCCAGCAGCCTTGATACAGGAGAACATAATTCACCCCTCCACTTT.

This clonotype was seen a few times. This rearrangement joins TRBV19 to TRBJ2-4; 7 bases are shared with TRBD1. The CDR3 contains 13 residues. After removal of 5 bases from V and 5 bases from J, the junction contained 3 bases not matched to a gene. The germline V gene encodes CDR1 LNHDA and CDR2 SQIVND (reference sequence). The CDR3 region has the DNA TGTGCCAGTAGTGACAGGGCCCAAAACATTCAGTACTTC. Amino acids: CASSDRAQNIQYF.

Only a few counts were recorded for this clonotype. No conserved phenylalanine or tryptophan ends this CDR3, so it is likely a read error. J is TRBJ2-5 and V is TRBV4-3; 10 nucleotides agree with TRBD2. The CDR3 runs 15 residues. Per the germline V gene, CDR1 is LGHNA and CDR2 is YSLEER. Losses at the gene ends were 0 bases for V and 4 bases for J; bases not matched to a gene: 2. Here the CDR3 reads CASSQDTSGAETQYS. CDR3 in DNA: TGCGCCAGCAGCCAAGATACTAGCGGGGCAGAGACCCAGTACTCC.

This clonotype was counted between two and nine times. The V and J genes are TRBV9 and TRBJ2-3; D is possibly TRBD1 (6 bases). Germline loops: CDR1 SGDLS, CDR2 YYNGEE. V was clipped by 2 bases and J by 6 bases, with 13 bases between them. There are 14 residues in the CDR3. This CDR3 is CASSVDSSPDTQYF. The CDR3 coding sequence is TGTGCCAGCAGCGTGGACAGTTCACCGGATACGCAGTATTTT.

This clonotype has only a few counts. This chain uses TRBV12-3 or TRBV12-4 with TRBJ2-1, with D perhaps matching TRBD1 or TRBD2 (5 bases each). CDR3 length: 11 amino acids. The V end was cut by 5 bases, the J end by 13 bases, with 12 bases between. CDR3 residues: CASSNRDVQFF. The CDR3 DNA is TGTGCCAGCAGTAACCGGGACGTACAGTTCTTC.